This TCR beta chain was observed in a study of T cell responses to AZD1222 COVID-19 vaccine. Study-wide context: Whether given at about 4 or about 12 weeks, second doses were pooled. Study-wide findings and caveats: Donors were mostly white British, more females; clonal diversity possibly underestimated. CD4 TCRs associated with vaccination spanned spike, dominating at 160-218 and 743-854.

CDR1 is MGHRA and CDR2 is YSYEKL in the germline V gene. The CDR3 totals 14 residues. The ends lost 2 bases at V and 5 bases at J; junction bases unmatched: 3. Note on this clone: What it binds is not known.

Clones were read by immunoSEQ multiplex PCR, and TCRdb kept only the in-frame ones, dropping some. Of some 120,000 clones listed, over 75% are singletons. This TCR was recovered from an adult in good health. The source material was peripheral blood, sampled on day 0 of AZD1222 vaccination. The chain links TRBV4-1 to TRBJ2-7; 10 nucleotides align to TRBD1. The CDR3 reads CASSQRDRGHEQYF. As DNA, the CDR3 is TGCGCCAGCAGCCAAAGGGACAGGGGACACGAGCAGTACTTC.